This T cell receptor (beta chain) was identified in a study of T-cell memory formation after mild COVID-19 (dated by TCRdb to about 2021). With regard to the full study: Most TCR sequence clusters were specific to one of the two donors. In two donors, T-cell clones that expanded and contracted after mild COVID-19 were followed by sequencing TCRalpha and TCRbeta repertoires longitudinally. The cohort comprised two young, previously healthy adult volunteers, one female and one male. The investigation overall reported the following: Contracting CD4+ clones appeared mostly in the CM and EM memory subsets, whereas CD8+ clones were enriched in EMRA. The study covered only a couple of mild cases, and larger cohorts including severe cases with pre-infection samples were considered necessary. Clones that contracted from day 15 to 85 showed balanced CD4/CD8 phenotypes, whereas a second wave of clones that expanded from day 15 to 37 leaned towards CD4+. The second-wave clones that peaked on day 37 were not confirmed to be SARS-CoV-2 specific. Some responding clones were detected in pre-infection memory, which suggested that pre-existing cross-reactive memory T cells had joined the SARS-CoV-2 response.

The data were produced on an Illumina NovaSeq 6000. TCRalpha and TCRbeta cDNA libraries were constructed by 5'RACE with constant-segment primers, with sample barcodes and unique molecular identifiers being introduced. Trizol reagent was used to extract RNA from every sample. Library amplification was performed in two PCR steps, and a second sample barcode and Illumina TruSeq adapters were introduced in the second step. Sequencing of the libraries was done on an Illumina NovaSeq, producing 2 x 150 bp paired-end reads. In the original analysis: With migec v1.2.7, reads were demultiplexed and then collapsed into UMI-guided consensus sequences. Using mixcr v2.1.11, the UMI consensuses were aligned to TRA and TRB V and J templates and assembled into clonotypes. A clonotype was counted as expanded or contracted only if both edgeR and NoisET called the change significant, with noise models trained on biological replicates. For edgeR calls, a false discovery rate-adjusted p below 0.01 and a log2 fold-change threshold of 1 were applied. As an exploratory analysis of dynamics, PCA with hierarchical clustering was applied to max-normalized trajectories of the 1000 most abundant clonotypes. Separately sequenced CD4+ and CD8+ repertoires were used to assign the CD4 or CD8 phenotype of responding clones. TCRdb handled the public reads itself, with Q25 trimming in fastp and clone calling in MiXCR, and kept productive beta chains. Entries are consolidated by CDR3 protein sequence, retaining the most common genes and DNA. V and J calls and clone size were set by TCRdb, not the authors. Within this sample are some 190,000 distinct CDR3 sequences, with roughly 18% of them counted one time only. The leading ten clones occupy roughly 2.4% of the sample.

Ficoll-Paque density gradient centrifugation was used to isolate PBMCs. The CDR3, from cysteine to phenylalanine, totals 14 residues. The entry retains the CDR3 DNA only, 42 bases that are in frame from base 1. Trimming removed 4 bases from V and 2 bases from J, leaving 11 bases between the germline ends. Looking up the germline V gene (reference sequence) yields CDR1 LGHDT and CDR2 YNNKEL. As concerns this clonotype: Its antigen remains undetermined. No quality values exist for individual bases; no much larger clone is one base distant.

The rearranged segments are TRBV3-1 and TRBJ2-5, with TRBD2 perhaps the D gene, on 7 matching bases. The clonotype comes from an adult woman who had mild COVID-19 (a few samples of this study predate the infection). The sample titles of this study are shuffled in the database, so cell type and time point are left out; the donor was told from shared clones. The specimen was PBMCs or a T cell subset sorted from them (not recorded which). The CDR3 protein is CASSPGGGQETQYF. The DNA sequence reads TGTGCCAGCAGCCCGGGGGGCGGGCAAGAGACCCAGTACTTC.